This T cell receptor beta chain was profiled in a study of shared clonotypes between healthy human individuals. Whole-study context: The people who gave samples were a couple of women and a few men aged 18 to 49. Findings of the study overall: Although depth was large, rarefaction showed that sequencing of the sorted subsets was incomplete.

About this clone: Its antigen remains unknown.

Recent acute infections and vaccinations were absent in the healthy HIV-negative adult donors. TCRdb's copy holds only in-frame clones and misses some; the assay was immunoSEQ multiplex PCR. The sample has about 2.4 million clones; over 85% are singletons. The CDR3 consists of 13 residues. From germline, CDR1 is SGHRS and CDR2 YFSETQ. V gave up 8 bases and J gave up 5 bases; unmatched junction bases: 9. The specimen sequenced was naive CD4+ T cells sorted from blood. Regarding subset: CD45RA+ positively selected. The rearrangement uses TRBV5-1 and TRBJ1-2; 7 bases agree with TRBD1. The receptor comes from a man between 18 and 35 years old in good health. CDR3 bases: TGCGCCAGTCGAGGGGGCCAACTTTATGGCTACACCTTC. It codes for CASRGGQLYGYTF.